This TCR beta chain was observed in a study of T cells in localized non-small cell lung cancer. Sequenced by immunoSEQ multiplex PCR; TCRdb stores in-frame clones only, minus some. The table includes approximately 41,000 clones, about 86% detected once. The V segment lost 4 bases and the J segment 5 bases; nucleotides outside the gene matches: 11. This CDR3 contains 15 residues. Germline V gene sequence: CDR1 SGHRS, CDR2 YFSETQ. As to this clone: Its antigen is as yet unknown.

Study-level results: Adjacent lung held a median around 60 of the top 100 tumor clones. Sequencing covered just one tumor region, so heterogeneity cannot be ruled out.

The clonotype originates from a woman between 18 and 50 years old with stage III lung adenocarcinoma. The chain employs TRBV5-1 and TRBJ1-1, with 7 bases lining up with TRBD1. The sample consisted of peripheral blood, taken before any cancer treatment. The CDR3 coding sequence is TGCGCCAGCAGCCAACTCACAGGGGCGGAAACTGAAGCTTTCTTT. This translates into CASSQLTGAETEAFF.